What follows are 32 T cell receptor beta chains derived from one specimen sequenced in a study of molecular identifiers for immune sequencing clone quantification. MiXCR was run by TCRdb on the PCR reads, yielding one entry per CDR3 protein. The data contain hundreds of thousands of distinct CDR3 sequences, 25% of them singletons. The sequencing input was naive CD8+ T cells from blood, with Jurkat cell RNA spiked in. Subset of the sample: FACS-sorted CD8+CD4-CCR7+CD45RA+ naive T cells. These TCRs come from a human donor in good health. Some libraries in this study had Jurkat cell RNA spiked in.

This clonotype was counted many times. V usage is TRBV6-5 and J usage is TRBJ1-1; a weak D match, TRBD1 (6 bases). The CDR3 has 15 residues. Trimming pared 2 bases from V and 0 bases from J, leaving 10 bases between. Germline CDR1 is MNHEY and CDR2 is SVGAGI. The chain's CDR3 is CASSYGQSVNTEAFF. The CDR3 nucleotides read TGTGCCAGCAGTTACGGACAGTCAGTGAACACTGAAGCTTTCTTT.

This chain connects TRBV12-3 or TRBV12-4 to TRBJ1-1, with D unresolved. The V end was cut by 3 bases, the J end by 2 bases, with 10 bases between. The CDR3 runs 14 residues. In DNA form, the CDR3 reads TGTGCCAGCAGTTTTGGGATTCAAAACACTGAAGCTTTCTTT. Protein sequence: CASSFGIQNTEAFF.

This clonotype showed up just a few times. The chain couples TRBV4-2 to TRBJ1-1; 9 nucleotides match TRBD1. CDR3 length: 14 amino acids. The germline CDR1 and CDR2 sequences are LGHNA and YNFKEQ. After removal of 3 bases from V and 6 bases from J, the junction contained 5 bases not matched to a gene. The CDR3 DNA reads as TGTGCCAGCAGCCAGAAGGGACAGGGCGCTGAAGCTTTCTTT. It yields the protein CASSQKGQGAEAFF.

As to this clonotype: Germline is not matched at one junction end, which may reflect a read error. CDR3 bases: TGTACCAGCAGTCCCTACAATATCCGGGACAGAACAGATACGCAGTATTTT. Its protein is CTSSPYNIRDRTDTQYF. The chain joins TRBV12-3 or TRBV12-4 to TRBJ2-3; 7 nucleotides align to TRBD1. The CDR3 spans 17 residues.

This clonotype was seen ten or more times. This chain links TRBV6-2 or TRBV6-3 with TRBJ1-5, with TRBD1 as a possible D gene (5 bases). The CDR3 runs 16 residues. V was clipped by 2 bases and J by 3 bases, with 14 bases between them. The V gene's germline CDR1 is MNHEY and CDR2 SVGEGT. CDR3 protein: CASSYRPQGSNQPQHF. CDR3 nucleotide sequence: TGTGCCAGCAGTTACAGACCGCAGGGATCCAATCAGCCCCAGCATTTT.

This clonotype turned up a few times. This chain connects TRBV24-1 to TRBJ2-5; D is perhaps TRBD1 or TRBD2 (6 bases each). Germline CDR1 KGHDR, CDR2 SFDVKD. CDR3 length: 20 residues. V lost 2 bases to trimming and J lost 1 base, with 25 bases between them. Here the CDR3 DNA reads TGTGCCACCAGTGATTCCGACAGGACGGGCACGGGGGTCTCCCAAGAGACCCAGTACTTC. It is translated as CATSDSDRTGTGVSQETQYF.

This clonotype was counted only a few times. This CDR3 reads CASGLAWADTQYF. The CDR3 DNA reads as TGTGCCAGCGGACTAGCGTGGGCAGATACGCAGTATTTT. This chain links TRBV6-2 or TRBV6-3 with TRBJ2-3, with 9 bases lining up with TRBD2. V was pared by 8 bases and J by 4 bases, with 4 bases of the junction left unmatched. The germline V gene encodes CDR1 MNHEY and CDR2 SVGEGT. The CDR3 is 13 residues long.

This clonotype was picked up a small number of times. The chain carries TRBV3-1 and TRBJ2-7; D not certain. The CDR3 is 15 amino acids. From germline, CDR1 is LGHDT and CDR2 YNNKEL (reference sequence). V lost 0 bases to trimming and J lost 3 bases, with 12 bases between them. The CDR3 is CASSQDRILGYEQYF. The CDR3 coding sequence is TGTGCCAGCAGCCAAGATCGGATTCTTGGCTACGAGCAGTACTTC.

This clonotype was picked up many times. J is TRBJ1-1 and V is TRBV28; TRBD1 might be the D (6 bases). Germline CDR1 is MDHEN and CDR2 is SYDVKM. V shed 3 bases and J shed 6 bases, with 8 bases lying between them. CDR3 size: 12 residues. The CDR3 DNA follows: TGTGCCAGCAGTTTCAGGACAGCTGAAGCTTTCTTT. Translating gives CASSFRTAEAFF.

The CDR3: CASSYTKTGEKNYGYTF. CDR3 bases: TGTGCCAGCAGTTACACGAAAACAGGGGAAAAAAACTATGGCTACACCTTC. The chain has TRBV6-6 and TRBJ1-2; 7 positions agree with TRBD1. V was clipped by 2 bases and J by 2 bases; unmatched bases: 11. The CDR3 length is 17 residues. Germline CDR1 and CDR2: MNHNY and SVGAGI (reference sequence).

The chain couples TRBV4-1 to TRBJ1-4, with 8 bases matching TRBD1. There are 15 residues in the CDR3. V shed 4 bases, J shed 8 bases, and the junction held 9 bases outside the gene matches. The V gene's germline CDR1 is MGHRA and CDR2 YSYEKL. The CDR3 loop reads CASSPLQGVDEKLFF. As DNA, the CDR3 is TGCGCCAGCAGCCCTTTACAGGGGGTGGACGAAAAACTGTTTTTT.

This clonotype was picked up a small number of times. This chain links TRBV6-5 with TRBJ2-7; 9 bases fit TRBD1. With 3 bases clipped from V and 1 base from J, the junction kept 7 bases outside the gene matches. Germline CDR1 and CDR2: MNHEY and SVGAGI. The length of the CDR3 is 16 residues. In nucleotides, the CDR3 is TGTGCCAGCAGTTATGGGACAGGGATCTTTTCCTACGAGCAGTACTTC. Amino acid sequence: CASSYGTGIFSYEQYF.

This clonotype has a count of ten or more. CDR3 residues: CASSLGRVGSGANVLTF. The DNA for the CDR3 is TGTGCCAGCAGCTTAGGACGTGTAGGCTCTGGGGCCAACGTCCTGACTTTC. The V call is TRBV7-6, the J call TRBJ2-6; D unclear. Trimming pared 1 base from V and 0 bases from J, leaving 10 bases between. The CDR3 runs 17 residues. Germline V lookup: CDR1 SGHVS, CDR2 FNYEAQ.

This clonotype was counted only a few times. The J gene is TRBJ1-2, the V gene TRBV27; D is perhaps TRBD1 (5 bases). The CDR3 extends over 13 amino acids. CDR1 MNHEY and CDR2 SMNVEV come from the germline V gene (reference sequence). V was cut by 6 bases and J by 7 bases, with 15 bases left in between. CDR3 sequence reads: CASRKNRLTGYTF. The CDR3 DNA is TGTGCCAGCAGAAAGAACAGGCTTACTGGCTACACCTTC.

V usage is TRBV13 and J usage is TRBJ2-7; 7 bases line up with TRBD2. The CDR3 contains 13 residues. The ends lost 6 bases at V and 4 bases at J; junction bases unmatched: 6. The germline V gene has CDR1 PRHDT and CDR2 FYEKMQ (reference sequence). The CDR3 loop reads CASRAAGQYEQYF. The CDR3 nucleotides read TGTGCCAGCAGGGCAGCGGGGCAATACGAGCAGTACTTC.

This clonotype was picked up many times. The chain couples TRBV19 to TRBJ2-2; 10 bases match TRBD1. V was clipped by 4 bases and J by 6 bases; unmatched bases: 11. The germline CDR1 and CDR2 sequences are LNHDA and SQIVND (reference sequence). The CDR3 covers 17 residues. The CDR3 nucleotides are TGTGCCAGTAGTACCAACCGGGACAGGGGCTCGGCCGGGGAGCTGTTTTTT. Translated, it gives CASSTNRDRGSAGELFF.

To note about this clonotype: The conserved phenylalanine or tryptophan normally closing the CDR3 is absent here, so this likely arose from a read error. This chain joins TRBV4-3 and TRBJ1-1; D is possibly TRBD1 (5 bases). This CDR3 is built from 15 residues. The germline V gene has CDR1 LGHNA and CDR2 YSLEER. V lost 0 bases and J 1 base, leaving 9 bases between the germline ends. Written as DNA, the CDR3 is TGCGCCAGCAGCCAAGATTGGGGACCGAACACTGAAGCTTTCTCT. Translated, it gives CASSQDWGPNTEAFS.

This clonotype appeared a few times. The chain carries TRBV5-1 and TRBJ1-4, with D unclear. V shed 0 bases and J shed 2 bases, with 14 bases lying between them. CDR3 size: 17 residues. Looked up from germline, CDR1 is SGHRS and CDR2 is YFSETQ. DNA of the CDR3: TGCGCCAGCAGCTTGGTCGGTTTCGGGATCACTAATGAAAAACTGTTTTTT. It is translated as CASSLVGFGITNEKLFF.

With respect to this clonotype: A clone one base away is much larger, so this may be a read error. The chain links TRBV7-9 to TRBJ2-3, with D possibly being TRBD1 or TRBD2 (6 bases each). The length of the CDR3 is 16 residues. The germline gives CDR1 SEHNR, CDR2 FQNEAQ (reference sequence). V shed 0 bases and J shed 2 bases, with 12 bases lying between them. Written as DNA, the CDR3 is TGTGCCAGCAGCTTAGCGTCCCGGGGGCCCACAGATACGCAGTATTTT. Its translation is CASSLASRGPTDTQYF.

The rearrangement joins TRBV20-1 to TRBJ2-7; TRBD1 matches at 8 bases. The CDR3 sequence is 14 residues long. Germline-derived CDR1 and CDR2 are DFQATT and SNEGSKA (reference sequence). Trimming removed 1 base from V and 5 bases from J; junction bases left unmatched: 7. The CDR3 reads CSARVQGAPHEQYF. In DNA form, the CDR3 reads TGCAGTGCTAGAGTCCAGGGGGCGCCGCACGAGCAGTACTTC.

The chain links TRBV2 to TRBJ2-2; TRBD2 might be the D (6 bases). CDR3 length: 17 residues. V lost 3 bases and J 0 bases, leaving 14 bases between the germline ends. Germline V gene lookup returns CDR1 SNHLY and CDR2 FYNNEI. For the CDR3, the DNA is TGTGCCAGCAGTGATCCCCCGCTAGCGACGAACACCGGGGAGCTGTTTTTT. This encodes CASSDPPLATNTGELFF.

This clonotype has ten or more counts. The V call is TRBV30, the J call TRBJ2-7, with D uncertain. CDR1 and CDR2 (germline): GTSNPN, SVGIG (reference sequence). V was clipped by 5 bases and J by 5 bases, with 10 bases between them. The CDR3 contains 11 residues. CDR3: CAWRIVNEQYF. CDR3 bases: TGTGCCTGGCGTATCGTGAACGAGCAGTACTTC. Combining the CDR3 with reference TRBV30 and TRBJ2-7 gives the whole variable domain SQTIHQWPATLVQPVGSPLSLECTVEGTSNPNLYWYRQAAGRGLQLLFYSVGIGQISSEVPQNLSASRPQDRQFILSSKKLLLSDSGFYLCAWRIVNEQYFGPGTRLTVT.

A remark on this clonotype: The conserved phenylalanine or tryptophan normally closing the CDR3 is absent here, so this likely arose from a read error. It is unclear where the CDR3 begins or ends on the DNA, so no DNA is shown, and the CDR3 is as TCRdb lists it. This chain joins TRBV21-1 and TRBJ2-5; the table's D gene call, TRBD1, was not cross checked with the DNA. TRBV21-1 is classified as a pseudogene. The CDR3 numbers 16 amino acids, ends counted. The CDR3 reads CASSKLAGMGKETQYL.

The table lists this clonotype with many counts. The chain carries TRBV13 and TRBJ2-7; 7 positions agree with TRBD1. J was trimmed by 3 bases and V by 5 bases; bases with no gene match: 10. The V gene's germline CDR1 is PRHDT and CDR2 FYEKMQ (reference sequence). The CDR3 covers 15 residues. CDR3 DNA: TGTGCCAGCAGCCCACGGGACAGACCCCTCTACGAGCAGTACTTC. Its protein product is CASSPRDRPLYEQYF.

The CDR3 sequence: CASSSTGPSGGELFF. Here the CDR3 DNA reads TGTGCCAGCAGTTCGACAGGTCCCTCTGGCGGGGAGCTGTTTTTT. The chain combines TRBV12-3 or TRBV12-4 with TRBJ2-2; D is perhaps TRBD1 (6 bases). The CDR3 has 15 residues. V gave up 4 bases and J gave up 7 bases, with 16 bases separating them.

The chain carries TRBV4-3 and TRBJ2-1, with D tentatively TRBD2 (6 bases). CDR3 length equals 18 residues. Trimming removed 0 bases from V and 0 bases from J, with 15 bases in between. Germline-derived CDR1 and CDR2 are LGHNA and YSLEER. The CDR3 coding sequence is TGCGCCAGCAGCCAAGACTTCGGGAGTAAAAGCTCCTACAATGAGCAGTTCTTC. Protein product: CASSQDFGSKSSYNEQFF.

This sequence joins TRBV9 and TRBJ2-2; 9 bases are a match to TRBD2. This CDR3 spans 16 amino acids. Germline CDR1 is SGDLS and CDR2 is YYNGEE. Germline trimming cut 0 bases from V and 1 base from J; bases unmatched to any gene: 1. The CDR3 coding sequence is TGTGCCAGCAGCGTAGGACTAGCGGTGAACACCGGGGAGCTGTTTTTT. Encoded protein: CASSVGLAVNTGELFF.

The genes are TRBV24-1 and TRBJ2-5, with D tentatively TRBD1 (5 bases). This CDR3 has 17 amino acids. V was trimmed by 2 bases and J by 2 bases, leaving 17 bases between them. CDR1 is KGHDR, CDR2 SFDVKD, per germline. CDR3 in amino acids: CATSDSPVTAFQETQYF. DNA of the CDR3: TGTGCCACCAGTGATTCACCCGTGACAGCCTTTCAAGAGACCCAGTACTTC.

Notes on this clonotype: A clone one base away is much larger, so this may be a read error. This likely comes from a read error, as the CDR3 has no conserved phenylalanine or tryptophan at its end. This sequence joins TRBV7-9 and TRBJ2-7, with D perhaps TRBD1 (7 bases). From germline, CDR1 is SEHNR and CDR2 FQNEAQ (reference sequence). CDR3 length: 15 residues. Deletions cut 1 base from V and 0 bases from J, with 10 bases between. The CDR3 here is CASSLGRGLSYEQYY. CDR3 nucleotide sequence: TGTGCCAGCAGCTTAGGGAGGGGGCTCTCCTACGAGCAGTACTAC.

The chain joins TRBV20-1 to TRBJ2-4; 12 bases line up with TRBD2. Unmatched junction bases numbered 3, after V lost 6 bases and J lost 3 bases. The germline V gene has CDR1 DFQATT and CDR2 SNEGSKA (reference sequence). CDR3 length: 14 amino acids. The DNA for the CDR3 is TGCAGTGCGACTAGCGGGGGTAACAAAAACATTCAGTACTTC. Protein sequence: CSATSGGNKNIQYF.

The V gene is TRBV20-1, the J gene TRBJ2-5; perhaps D is TRBD1 or TRBD2 (5 bases each). This CDR3 contains 14 residues. V was cut by 2 bases and J by 13 bases, with 23 bases left in between. Germline V CDR1 and CDR2: DFQATT, SNEGSKA (reference sequence). The CDR3 reads CSARTRDPVGPPYF. CDR3 nucleotides: TGCAGTGCTAGAACTAGGGACCCCGTTGGGCCCCCGTACTTC.

This clonotype was seen ten or more times. In DNA form, the CDR3 reads TGTGCTAGTGGTTTGACGGGGGCGGCGGGGCAGAACACTGAAGCTTTCTTT. It yields the protein CASGLTGAAGQNTEAFF. The rearrangement uses TRBV12-5 and TRBJ1-1, with D possibly TRBD1 on 6 matching bases. The CDR3 is 17 amino acids. Germline CDR1 reads LGHNT; CDR2 reads FRNRAP. V shed 2 bases and J shed 1 base, with 17 bases lying between them.